The 22 T cell receptor beta chains listed next were all sequenced from one sample in a study of CD8 T cells in ankylosing spondylitis. TCRdb fed the 5' RACE reads into MiXCR, producing one record per CDR3 protein. The sample has a few hundred thousand distinct CDR3 sequences, 11% seen once. The sample taken for sequencing was blood, either unsorted or a sorted T cell fraction (not recorded which). The receptors come from a female donor with ankylosing spondylitis or in good health (not recorded which).

This rearrangement joins TRBV12-3 or TRBV12-4 to TRBJ2-3, with D uncertain. Deletions cut 7 bases from V and 4 bases from J, with 15 bases between. This CDR3 has 14 residues. This chain's CDR3 is CASNSNHGADTQYF. The CDR3 DNA is TGTGCCAGCAATTCTAACCACGGCGCAGATACGCAGTATTTT.

This clonotype occurred a few times. The CDR3 sequence is CASTKGGGTNTEAFF. The CDR3 DNA is TGTGCCAGCACCAAAGGGGGAGGTACCAACACTGAAGCTTTCTTT. The chain has TRBV14 and TRBJ1-1; a weak D match, TRBD1 (6 bases). Germline CDR1 SGHDN, CDR2 FVKESK. This CDR3 contains 15 residues. Trimming removed 7 bases at V and 2 bases at J, with 17 bases between.

This clonotype was observed at least ten times. The chain joins TRBV6-5 to TRBJ2-1, with 10 bases identical to TRBD2. The CDR3 sequence is 17 residues long. Germline assignment: CDR1 MNHEY and CDR2 SVGAGI. J was trimmed by 0 bases and V by 4 bases; bases with no gene match: 6. CDR3 in amino acids: CASSFPSGGTSYNEQFF. The DNA of the CDR3 is TGTGCCAGCAGTTTCCCTAGCGGGGGAACCTCCTACAATGAGCAGTTCTTC.

The chain combines TRBV6-5 with TRBJ2-5; D gene uncertain. V was trimmed by 4 bases and J by 2 bases, leaving 14 bases between them. This CDR3 is 15 amino acids long. The germline CDR1 and CDR2 sequences are MNHEY and SVGAGI. Here the CDR3 reads CASSFPSLAQETQYF. The CDR3 DNA is TGTGCCAGCAGTTTCCCCTCTTTGGCACAAGAGACCCAGTACTTC.

This clonotype was counted ten times or more. The CDR3 bases are TGCAGTGCCCCGAGCTCTGGAAACACCATATATTTT. Its protein product is CSAPSSGNTIYF. The genes are TRBV20-1 and TRBJ1-3, with D uncertain. The CDR3 loop spans 12 amino acids. From germline, CDR1 is DFQATT and CDR2 SNEGSKA (reference sequence). Trimming pared 6 bases from V and 0 bases from J, leaving 6 bases between.

This clonotype has a handful of counts. The chain joins TRBV7-2 to TRBJ2-3; the D is unclear. The CDR3 consists of 13 residues. The germline V gene encodes CDR1 SGHTA and CDR2 FQGNSA. With 5 bases removed from V and 9 bases from J, the gap between germline ends came to 15 bases. This CDR3 is CASSTNPGVTQYF. The CDR3 DNA sequence: TGTGCCAGCAGCACCAACCCAGGAGTAACGCAGTATTTT.

This clonotype occurred a few times. The genes are TRBV5-1 and TRBJ1-6; D is uncertain. Germline V lookup: CDR1 SGHRS, CDR2 YFSETQ. There are 15 residues in the CDR3. V shed 0 bases and J shed 6 bases, with 10 bases lying between them. CDR3 sequence (DNA): TGCGCCAGCAGCTTGGGGGCAGCTCCTAATTCACCCCTCCACTTT. Amino acid sequence: CASSLGAAPNSPLHF.

This clonotype was recorded a few times. The chain is built from TRBV28 and TRBJ2-1; 8 positions agree with TRBD2. Germline V gives CDR1 MDHEN, CDR2 SYDVKM. Trimming cost V 2 bases and J 10 bases; bases outside gene matches: 7. The CDR3 sequence is 14 residues long. The CDR3 nucleotides are TGTGCCAGCAGTTTAGCGGGGGGCCCCTTGGAGCAGTTCTTC. Its translation is CASSLAGGPLEQFF.

This clonotype was recorded many times. The chain is built from TRBV5-6 and TRBJ1-4, with D perhaps TRBD1 (5 bases). Germline CDR1 and CDR2: SGHDT and YYEEEE. The CDR3 runs to 14 residues. V was shortened by 3 bases and J by 6 bases, with 12 bases between the two germline ends. In DNA, the CDR3 is TGTGCCAGCAGCTCCAGGGCCCACGATGAAAAACTGTTTTTT. Encoded protein: CASSSRAHDEKLFF.

This clonotype was observed a handful of times. The V and J genes are TRBV5-1 and TRBJ2-7; D unclear. This CDR3 contains 12 residues. The germline V gene has CDR1 SGHRS and CDR2 YFSETQ. Trimming pared 4 bases from V and 4 bases from J, leaving 9 bases between. The CDR3 spells CASSADRYEQYF. CDR3 DNA: TGCGCCAGCAGCGCCGACCGGTACGAGCAGTACTTC.

The rearrangement uses TRBV28 and TRBJ2-5; the D gene is possibly TRBD1 (6 bases). CDR1 MDHEN and CDR2 SYDVKM come from the germline V gene. The germline V and J ends were trimmed by 2 bases and 1 base, with 11 bases remaining between them. The CDR3 covers 15 residues. The CDR3 here is CASSLIDRLQETQYF. Here the CDR3 DNA reads TGTGCCAGCAGTTTAATCGACAGGCTCCAAGAGACCCAGTACTTC. Looking up the rest from reference TRBV28 and TRBJ2-5 gives the full variable domain: DVKVTQSSRYLVKRTGEKVFLECVQDMDHENMFWYRQDPGLGLRLIYFSYDVKMKEKGDIPEGYSVSREKKERFSLILESASTNQTSMYLCASSLIDRLQETQYFGPGTRLLVL.

The chain uses TRBV7-6 and TRBJ1-4; no clear D gene. The germline V and J ends were trimmed by 6 bases and 5 bases, with 10 bases remaining between them. The CDR3 extends over 13 amino acids. Germline V gene sequence: CDR1 SGHVS, CDR2 FNYEAQ. The chain's CDR3 is CASRGWWNEKLFF. DNA for the CDR3: TGTGCCAGCAGGGGTTGGTGGAATGAAAAACTGTTTTTT.

This clonotype was counted at least ten times. The chain has TRBV20-1 and TRBJ1-1; 8 bases map to TRBD1. This CDR3 has 11 residues. The ends lost 4 bases at V and 10 bases at J; junction bases unmatched: 5. Germline lookup yields CDR1 DFQATT and CDR2 SNEGSKA (reference sequence). This chain's CDR3 is CSAKGDRGAFF. The DNA for the CDR3 is TGCAGTGCTAAAGGAGACAGGGGAGCTTTCTTT.

This clonotype appeared many times. The chain has TRBV5-1 and TRBJ1-1; TRBD1 matches 8 bases. The V gene end was trimmed by 7 bases and the J gene end by 1 base; junction bases not matched to a gene: 9. Germline values: CDR1 SGHRS, CDR2 YFSETQ. The CDR3 is 15 residues long. CDR3 nucleotide sequence: TGCGCCAGCCTAAAACAACAGGGGGGGAACACTGAAGCTTTCTTT. It translates to CASLKQQGGNTEAFF.

This sequence joins TRBV20-1 and TRBJ2-7; tentatively, D is TRBD1 (5 bases). Trimming shortened V by 6 bases and J by 0 bases, and 21 bases separated the two germline ends. CDR1 DFQATT and CDR2 SNEGSKA come from the germline V gene (reference sequence). The CDR3 runs 16 residues. The CDR3 bases are TGCAGTGCGACGCTTCTTCAGGGATATCCCTCCTACGAGCAGTACTTC. Translation: CSATLLQGYPSYEQYF.

This clonotype was counted many times. The chain carries TRBV5-1 and TRBJ2-7; perhaps TRBD1 as D (5 bases). The V end lost 0 bases, the J end lost 7 bases, and 8 bases lay between the germline ends. CDR1 SGHRS and CDR2 YFSETQ come from the germline V gene. This CDR3 is built from 12 residues. For the CDR3, the DNA is TGCGCCAGCAGCTTGGCTGGACATGAGCAGTACTTC. Translated, it gives CASSLAGHEQYF.

This clonotype was observed at least ten times. The chain couples TRBV6-1 to TRBJ2-2; the D call may be TRBD1 or TRBD2 (5 bases each). Germline loops: CDR1 MNHNS, CDR2 SASEGT. Trimming removed 0 bases at V and 3 bases at J, with 5 bases between. The CDR3 has 14 amino acids. The CDR3 loop reads CASSEAGDTGELFF. The CDR3 DNA reads TGTGCCAGCAGTGAAGCGGGGGACACCGGGGAGCTGTTTTTT.

This clonotype has a count of ten or more. The genes are TRBV12-3 or TRBV12-4 and TRBJ2-1; 8 bases line up with TRBD1. The CDR3 totals 14 residues. J gave up 7 bases and V 5 bases, and 7 bases lay outside the gene matches. CDR3 sequence (DNA): TGTGCCAGCAGTACAGGGGGGTCCGCGAATGAGCAGTTCTTC. It encodes CASSTGGSANEQFF.

This chain links TRBV7-2 with TRBJ2-7; unclear D gene. The CDR3 is made up of 13 amino acids. The germline CDR1 and CDR2 sequences are SGHTA and FQGNSA. The V end was cut by 1 base, the J end by 3 bases, with 7 bases between. The CDR3: CASSLESNYEQYF. As DNA, the CDR3 is TGTGCCAGCAGCTTAGAGTCTAACTACGAGCAGTACTTC. Combining the CDR3 with reference TRBV7-2 and TRBJ2-7 gives the whole variable domain GAGVSQSPSNKVTEKGKDVELRCDPISGHTALYWYRQSLGQGLEFLIYFQGNSAPDKSGLPSDRFSAERTGGSVSTLTIQRTQQEDSAVYLCASSLESNYEQYFGPGTRLTVT.

This clonotype appeared many times. The genes are TRBV7-2 and TRBJ1-3; no definite D call. CDR3 length equals 14 residues. Deletions cut 5 bases from V and 0 bases from J, with 8 bases between. Germline CDR1 and CDR2: SGHTA and FQGNSA. The CDR3 protein is CASSRYGSGNTIYF. The CDR3 DNA is TGTGCCAGCAGCCGGTATGGCTCTGGAAACACCATATATTTT.

This clonotype came up a few times. The chain is built from TRBV7-8 and TRBJ2-2; tentative D call: TRBD1 (6 bases). V lost 6 bases and J lost 5, with 22 bases in between. The CDR3 is made up of 17 amino acids. Germline V gives CDR1 SGHVS, CDR2 FQNEAQ. CDR3 sequence: CASRPQVGAHTTGELFF. The CDR3 DNA is TGTGCCAGCAGGCCCCAGGTGGGGGCGCACACTACCGGGGAGCTGTTTTTT.

This clonotype was seen repeatedly, ten times or more. The V and J genes are TRBV20-1 and TRBJ2-2; either TRBD1 or TRBD2 may fit D (5 bases each). The ends were cut back, 1 base at V and 5 bases at J, with 8 bases in the middle. Germline V gene sequence: CDR1 DFQATT, CDR2 SNEGSKA (reference sequence). The CDR3 spans 13 residues. The CDR3 region has the DNA TGCAGTGCTAGAGGGGGGACGACCGGGGAGCTGTTTTTT. Translating gives CSARGGTTGELFF.